These T cell receptor beta chains were read from a single sample in a study of cytomegalovirus exposure and HLA in healthy donors. Assay used: immunoSEQ multiplex PCR; TCRdb lists only in-frame clones, some missing. The sample consists of about 360,000 clones, more than 80% of them appearing once. Specimen: PBMCs. The origin of the receptors is a woman under 30 in good health and CMV-seronegative. Each CDR3 is given with its conserved first and last residue. D genes are given only for firm matches. The size field is filled for only some rows; it gives once, few, many or a size class.

>TRBV7-2|-|TRBJ1-2|TRBD1|15
CASSPRDRGSYGYTF
TGTGCCAGCAGCCCTCGGGACAGGGGTTCCTATGGCTACACCTTC
>TRBV29-1|-|TRBJ2-5|TRBD1|13
CSVGTGEQRAQYF
TGCAGCGTTGGGACAGGGGAACAACGCGCCCAGTACTTC
>TRBV2|-|TRBJ2-7|TRBD2|18
CASSRPGLAGETSYEQYF
TGTGCCAGCAGCCGCCCGGGACTAGCGGGAGAGACCTCCTACGAGCAGTACTTC
>TRBV9|-|TRBJ2-1|TRBD2|16
CASSVGAGTSGREQFF
TGTGCCAGCAGCGTAGGAGCCGGGACTAGCGGCCGGGAGCAGTTCTTC
>TRBV21-1|-|TRBJ1-4|-|15
CASSKEPRGLEKLFF
TGTGCCAGCAGCAAAGAACCCAGGGGGCTTGAAAAACTGTTTTTT
>TRBV10-2|-|TRBJ2-7|-|17
CASSESIPRSHGYEQYF
TGCGCCAGCAGTGAGTCTATCCCTAGATCCCACGGGTACGAGCAGTACTTC
>TRBV28|-|TRBJ1-2|-|12
CASSSGDYGYTF
TGTGCCAGCAGTTCCGGGGACTATGGCTACACCTTC
>TRBV13|-|TRBJ2-5|TRBD2|14
CASSVLAGARTQYF
TGTGCCAGCAGCGTCCTAGCGGGTGCTCGGACCCAGTACTTC
>TRBV5-4|-|TRBJ2-1|-|14
CASLDATGHNEQFF
TGTGCCAGCCTGGATGCTACAGGTCACAATGAGCAGTTCTTC
>TRBV6-5|-|TRBJ2-4|-|15
CASSPSWASGNIQYF
TGTGCCAGCAGTCCCTCGTGGGCGAGCGGGAACATTCAGTACTTC
>TRBV20-1|-|TRBJ1-1|-|11
CSASGGTEAFF
TGCAGTGCTAGCGGGGGAACTGAAGCTTTCTTT
>TRBV5-4|-|TRBJ2-1|-|16
CASSLDVGPTYNEQFF
TGTGCCAGCAGCTTGGATGTGGGGCCTACCTACAATGAGCAGTTCTTC
>TRBV4-2|-|TRBJ2-7|-|16
CASSQAVAVAMYEQYF
TGTGCCAGCAGCCAAGCGGTGGCGGTAGCAATGTACGAGCAGTACTTC
>TRBV19|-|TRBJ2-2|TRBD2|17
CASRPSGGYSNTGELFF
TGTGCCAGTCGCCCTAGCGGGGGTTATTCGAACACCGGGGAGCTGTTTTTT
>TRBV2|-|TRBJ2-3|TRBD2|15
CASLAGGKVVDTQYF
TGTGCCAGTCTAGCGGGGGGAAAGGTTGTAGATACGCAGTATTTT
>TRBV6-1|once|TRBJ1-1|TRBD1|13
CASSDTGGTEAFF
TGTGCCAGCAGTGATACAGGGGGCACTGAAGCTTTCTTT
>TRBV7-8|-|TRBJ1-4|-|15
CASSFFPGGDEKLFF
TGTGCCAGCAGCTTTTTTCCCGGGGGAGATGAAAAACTGTTTTTT
>TRBV5-6|-|TRBJ2-1|-|15
CASSLVRGRYNEQFF
TGTGCCAGCAGCTTGGTCAGGGGAAGGTACAATGAGCAGTTCTTC
>TRBV19|-|TRBJ2-7|TRBD1|14
CASSISPGGPEQYF
TGTGCCAGTAGTATCTCCCCAGGGGGCCCCGAGCAGTACTTC
>TRBV9|-|TRBJ1-2|TRBD1|14
CASSVVDRGLSYTF
TGTGCCAGCAGCGTAGTAGACAGGGGCCTTAGCTACACCTTC
>TRBV28|-|TRBJ2-1|-|14
CASSWMEVGNEQFF
TGTGCCAGCAGTTGGATGGAGGTGGGGAATGAGCAGTTCTTC
>TRBV11-2|once|TRBJ2-2|-|18
CASSPYIGQGSRTGELFF
TGTGCCAGCAGCCCCTATATCGGGCAGGGGTCCCGCACCGGGGAGCTGTTTTTT
>TRBV10-2|-|TRBJ2-1|TRBD2|23
CASSESILREATVKSWSPNEQFF
TGCGCCAGCAGTGAGTCGATCCTGCGGGAGGCCACCGTGAAGAGCTGGAGCCCCAATGAGCAGTTCTTC
>TRBV7-9|-|TRBJ1-2|-|14
CASSFWDTSGGYTF
TGTGCCAGCAGCTTCTGGGACACCTCTGGGGGCTACACCTTC
>TRBV9|-|TRBJ2-1|-|14
CASSEQSSYNEQFF
TGTGCCAGCAGCGAACAGAGCTCCTACAATGAGCAGTTCTTC
>TRBV2|-|TRBJ1-2|TRBD1|15
CASSERGQGALGYTF
TGTGCCAGCAGTGAACGGGGACAGGGGGCGCTAGGCTACACCTTC
>TRBV14|-|TRBJ2-5|TRBD2|15
CASSQRLAGAETQYF
TGTGCCAGCAGCCAACGACTAGCGGGAGCAGAGACCCAGTACTTC
>TRBV28|-|TRBJ1-5|-|13
CASSGGRGRPQHF
TGTGCCAGCAGTGGGGGGAGGGGAAGGCCCCAGCATTTT
>TRBV6-1|-|TRBJ1-6|-|15
CASIGVSLLNSPLHF
TGTGCCAGCATCGGGGTCAGCTTGCTTAATTCACCCCTCCACTTT
>TRBV5-6|-|TRBJ2-2|-|15
CASSLAAGYTGELFF
TGTGCCAGCAGCTTGGCGGCGGGCTACACCGGGGAGCTGTTTTTT
>TRBV6-5|few|TRBJ2-7|TRBD1|12
CASTSTGVEQYF
TGTGCCAGCACTTCTACAGGGGTCGAGCAGTACTTC
>TRBV28|once|TRBJ2-5|-|16
CASRLTGEGEGKTQYF
TGTGCCAGCAGGCTGACAGGGGAGGGGGAAGGAAAGACCCAGTACTTC
>TRBV9|-|TRBJ2-2|TRBD2|15
CASSAGTKNTGELFF
TGTGCCAGCAGCGCAGGGACTAAGAACACCGGGGAGCTGTTTTTT
>TRBV5-1|once|TRBJ2-7|TRBD2|15
CASSFDLAEAYEQYF
TGCGCCAGCAGCTTTGACCTAGCGGAGGCCTACGAGCAGTACTTC
>TRBV29-1|few|TRBJ2-7|TRBD1|11
CSVMDRYEQYF
TGCAGCGTGATGGACAGGTACGAGCAGTACTTC
>TRBV2|-|TRBJ2-7|TRBD2|12
CASSADGGEQYF
TGTGCCAGCAGTGCCGACGGGGGGGAGCAGTACTTC
>TRBV29-1|once|TRBJ2-7|TRBD2|13
CSVGGGSSYEQYF
TGCAGCGTTGGGGGGGGTAGCTCCTACGAGCAGTACTTC
>TRBV7-9|once|TRBJ1-2|-|16
CASSLGGSGGSYGYTF
TGTGCCAGCAGCTTAGGAGGAAGCGGGGGTTCATATGGCTACACCTTC
>TRBV6-1|-|TRBJ2-7|TRBD1|13
CACGQGETYEQYF
TGTGCCTGCGGGCAGGGGGAAACCTACGAGCAGTACTTC